The 28 T cell receptor beta chains reported below all come from one sample, sequenced in a study. The sorted Tregs were CD4+CD25+CD127-/low cells. TCRdb independently ran MiXCR on the 5' RACE reads; one entry per CDR3 protein. The sample includes fewer than 50,000 distinct CDR3 sequences, 22% seen only once; the top ten take roughly 4%. Sequenced sample: Tregs sorted from a lymph node. All receptors come from a female donor with breast cancer.

This clonotype was counted between two and nine times. The V gene is TRBV9, the J gene TRBJ2-5, with 8 bases fitting TRBD2. This CDR3 region has 15 residues. Trimming at V came to 3 bases and at J to 11 bases, leaving 15 bases not matched to a gene. CDR1 is SGDLS, CDR2 YYNGEE, per germline. In DNA form, the CDR3 reads TGTGCCAGCAGCGCAAGCGGGAGCAGACAAGAGGCGCAGTACTTC. Translation: CASSASGSRQEAQYF.

V gene TRBV4-1 combines with J gene TRBJ2-7; D is perhaps TRBD1 (6 bases). Trimming pared 0 bases from V and 2 bases from J, leaving 11 bases between. Germline CDR1 and CDR2: MGHRA and YSYEKL. The length of the CDR3 is 15 residues. The CDR3 region is CASSQEENRAYEQYF. The CDR3 nucleotides are TGCGCCAGCAGCCAAGAGGAGAACAGGGCCTACGAGCAGTACTTC.

The chain couples TRBV7-8 to TRBJ2-5; TRBD2 aligns across 7 bases. Trimming at V came to 3 bases and at J to 3 bases, leaving 10 bases not matched to a gene. Germline-derived CDR1 and CDR2 are SGHVS and FQNEAQ. The CDR3 runs to 16 residues. The CDR3 reads CASSLGGARRKETQYF. CDR3 DNA: TGTGCCAGCAGCTTGGGAGGGGCACGGAGAAAAGAGACCCAGTACTTC.

Ten or more counts support this clonotype. This sequence joins TRBV6-5 and TRBJ2-5; D may be TRBD2 (5 bases). V lost 9 bases to trimming and J lost 5 bases, with 13 bases between them. Looked up from germline, CDR1 is MNHEY and CDR2 is SVGAGI. CDR3 length: 12 residues. The CDR3 nucleotides are TGTGCCAGTCGGACCACTAGGGAGACCCAGTACTTC. Translation gives CASRTTRETQYF.

This clonotype was seen a few times. The rearrangement joins TRBV2 to TRBJ2-2; D is unresolved. Trimming took off 6 bases at V and 1 base at J, with 9 bases between the two ends. This CDR3 is built from 14 residues. CDR1 SNHLY and CDR2 FYNNEI come from the germline V gene. As DNA, the CDR3 is TGTGCCAGCAGAGGATTGAAGAACACCGGGGAGCTGTTTTTT. Protein: CASRGLKNTGELFF.

In this sample, this clonotype turned up once. A much larger clone lies a single base off, so this may be a read error. The chain recombines TRBV20-1 with TRBJ2-1; TRBD2 agrees at 11 bases. The V gene's germline CDR1 is DFQATT and CDR2 SNEGSKA (reference sequence). The CDR3 sequence is 16 residues long. CDR3 in amino acids: CSARQGLAVFYNEHFF. In DNA form, the CDR3 reads TGCAGTGCTAGACAGGGACTAGCGGTATTCTACAATGAGCATTTCTTC.

This clonotype was counted at least ten times. The rearrangement uses TRBV5-1 and TRBJ2-5; possibly TRBD2 for D (6 bases). This CDR3 is 15 amino acids long. Trimming left V 0 bases short and J 2 bases short, with 11 bases between. CDR1 SGHRS and CDR2 YFSETQ come from the germline V gene. The CDR3 loop reads CASSLAPGEQETQYF. In DNA, the CDR3 is TGCGCCAGCAGCTTGGCGCCGGGGGAACAAGAGACCCAGTACTTC.

The V gene is TRBV28, the J gene TRBJ2-1, with TRBD2 matching 7 bases. From germline, CDR1 is MDHEN and CDR2 SYDVKM. The CDR3 length is 15 residues. With 4 bases clipped from V and 8 bases from J, the junction kept 11 bases outside the gene matches. The CDR3: CASSSLSGEGDEQFF. CDR3 in DNA: TGTGCCAGCAGTTCCCTCAGCGGGGAAGGCGATGAGCAGTTCTTC.

Note on this clonotype: As the CDR3 is not closed by the conserved phenylalanine or tryptophan, this likely results from a read error. The limits of the CDR3 on the DNA are not certain, so only TCRdb's listed CDR3 is given. V usage is TRBV27 and J usage is TRBJ2-1; TRBD1 reflects the table's D call only, with no check against the DNA. CDR1 and CDR2 (germline): MNHEY, SMNVEV (reference sequence). The CDR3 region is 14 residues in length, termini included. The CDR3 protein is CASSKSGDNNEQVV.

This chain links TRBV12-3 or TRBV12-4 with TRBJ2-7, with TRBD2 matching 9 bases. V lost 4 bases and J lost 1; bases outside the gene matches: 5. This CDR3 has 15 amino acids. CDR3 nucleotide sequence: TGTGCCAGCAGTTCACTAGCGGGTATGTCCTACGAGCAGTACTTC. Protein sequence: CASSSLAGMSYEQYF.

Notes on this clonotype: This CDR3 is missing its conserved last phenylalanine or tryptophan, likely due to a read error. This chain uses TRBV12-3 or TRBV12-4 with TRBJ1-5, with D perhaps matching TRBD1 (6 bases). Trimming left V 3 bases short and J 0 bases short, with 9 bases between. The CDR3 contains 15 residues. The CDR3 loop reads CASSLGGHSNQPQHS. The CDR3, as DNA: TGTGCCAGCAGTTTGGGGGGACATAGCAATCAGCCCCAGCATTCT.

This clonotype was observed a few times. This chain links TRBV2 with TRBJ2-7, with D possibly being TRBD1 or TRBD2 (5 bases each). V lost 6 bases and J 5 bases, leaving 20 bases between the germline ends. Germline V gene data show CDR1 as SNHLY and CDR2 as FYNNEI. This CDR3 has 15 amino acids. CDR3 amino acids: CASRKSGAYVDEQYF. The CDR3 nucleotides read TGTGCCAGCAGGAAATCCGGGGCATATGTCGACGAGCAGTACTTC.

Only one count was recorded for this clonotype. It may be a read error: a sequence one base away is much more abundant. The rearrangement joins TRBV9 to TRBJ2-7, with D perhaps matching TRBD1 (6 bases). Germline V CDR1 and CDR2: SGDLS, YYNGEE. V was clipped by 0 bases and J by 0 bases, with 10 bases between them. The CDR3 sequence is 15 residues long. CDR3 protein: CASSVGQANSYEQYF. Here the CDR3 DNA reads TGTGCCAGCAGCGTAGGACAGGCTAACTCCTACGAGCAGTACTTC. The full variable domain, completed using reference TRBV9 and TRBJ2-7, is DSGVTQTPKHLITATGQRVTLRCSPRSGDLSVYWYQQSLDQGLQFLIQYYNGEERAKGNILERFSAQQFPDLHSELNLSSLELGDSALYFCASSVGQANSYEQYFGPGTRLTVT.

Judged by abundance, this clonotype is medium-sized. The gene calls are TRBV4-1 and TRBJ1-4, with no clear D. The V and J ends lost 0 bases and 4 bases respectively, with 9 bases between them. Germline CDR1 reads MGHRA; CDR2 reads YSYEKL. The length of the CDR3 is 15 residues. The CDR3, as DNA: TGCGCCAGCAGCCAAGATCGGCAGGTTAATGAAAAACTGTTTTTT. Translated: CASSQDRQVNEKLFF.

This chain joins TRBV20-1 and TRBJ2-7; TRBD1 aligns across 7 bases. This CDR3 comprises 14 residues. Germline assignment: CDR1 DFQATT and CDR2 SNEGSKA (reference sequence). The junction had 7 bases not matched to a gene; V was cut back by 5 bases and J by 0 bases. CDR3 sequence reads: CSAPDRASSYEQYF. CDR3 bases: TGCAGTGCTCCCGACAGGGCGAGCTCCTACGAGCAGTACTTC.

V and J are TRBV5-1 and TRBJ2-1; no definite D call. Germline lookup yields CDR1 SGHRS and CDR2 YFSETQ. Deletions cut 2 bases from V and 7 bases from J, with 10 bases between. CDR3 length: 13 amino acids. The CDR3, as DNA: TGCGCCAGCAGCTTCAGGCCCGGGAATGAGCAGTTCTTC. Translation gives CASSFRPGNEQFF.

This clonotype was recorded many times. The chain is built from TRBV28 and TRBJ1-1, with 7 positions matching TRBD1. The CDR3 totals 16 residues. Looked up from germline, CDR1 is MDHEN and CDR2 is SYDVKM. After removal of 2 bases from V and 6 bases from J, the junction contained 12 bases not matched to a gene. CDR3 in amino acids: CASSLETGKGSAEAFF. CDR3 DNA: TGTGCCAGCAGTTTAGAGACAGGGAAGGGAAGCGCTGAAGCTTTCTTT.

Remarks on this clonotype: A clone one base away is much larger, so this may be a read error. The chain employs TRBV7-9 and TRBJ2-1; possible D gene TRBD2, 5 bases. The CDR3 loop spans 15 amino acids. Germline CDR1 SEHNR, CDR2 FQNEAQ (reference sequence). The CDR3 sequence: CAGSLSAAAYNEQFF. Here the CDR3 DNA reads TGTGCCGGCAGCTTATCAGCGGCAGCCTACAATGAGCAGTTCTTC.

Points on this clonotype: A read error is likely, as this CDR3 ends without the conserved phenylalanine or tryptophan. The gene calls are TRBV3-1 and TRBJ2-7; TRBD2 matches 9 bases. This CDR3 spans 16 amino acids. The V and J ends lost 1 base and 1 base, in that order; junction bases with no gene match: 5. Germline V gives CDR1 LGHDT, CDR2 YNNKEL (reference sequence). The CDR3 nucleotides are TGTGCCAGCAGCCAAGCCCTGCTAGCGGGGTCCTACGAGCAGTACCTC. It yields the protein CASSQALLAGSYEQYL.

This clonotype was seen repeatedly, ten times or more. The chain couples TRBV28 to TRBJ2-7; no firm D call. The V end lost 1 base, the J end lost 5 bases, and 9 bases lay between the germline ends. The CDR3 sequence is 13 residues long. Germline V CDR1 and CDR2: MDHEN, SYDVKM. The DNA for the CDR3 is TGTGCCAGCAGTTTATTGGGAAGAAACGAGCAGTACTTC. Translation: CASSLLGRNEQYF.

V and J are TRBV2 and TRBJ2-7; D call uncertain. Trimming cost V 7 bases and J 6 bases, with 10 bases left between them. There are 11 residues in the CDR3. In germline, CDR1 is SNHLY, CDR2 FYNNEI. The CDR3 nucleotides are TGTGCCAGCACCGCGGACCCCGAGCAGTACTTC. Translated: CASTADPEQYF.

Concerning this clonotype itself: A much larger clone lies one base from this, so it may be a read error. DNA for the CDR3: TGTGCCAGCAGTTTGTCGACGCGCAGGGACTCCTACAATGAGCAGTTCTTC. Amino acids: CASSLSTRRDSYNEQFF. The V call is TRBV12-3 or TRBV12-4, the J call TRBJ2-1; TRBD1 might be the D (5 bases). V dropped 3 bases and J dropped 0 bases, with 15 bases sitting between them. CDR3 length: 17 amino acids.

This clonotype was counted between two and nine times. This chain connects TRBV7-2 to TRBJ2-7, with 12 bases aligning to TRBD2. Per the germline V gene, CDR1 is SGHTA and CDR2 is FQGNSA. The CDR3 consists of 14 residues. With V trimmed by 3 bases and J by 7 bases, 4 bases remained unmatched. CDR3 region: CASSFPLAGGEQYF. In DNA form, the CDR3 reads TGTGCCAGCAGCTTCCCCCTAGCGGGAGGGGAGCAGTACTTC.

This clonotype was counted only a few times. The J gene is TRBJ2-1, the V gene TRBV9; weak D call: TRBD2 (5 bases). Between the trimmed V and J ends, which lost 2 bases and 6 bases, there was a span of 9 bases. The CDR3 covers 13 residues. Germline V gene data show CDR1 as SGDLS and CDR2 as YYNGEE. The CDR3 here is CASSVGEANEQFF. CDR3 nucleotides: TGTGCCAGCAGCGTGGGAGAGGCCAATGAGCAGTTCTTC.

At least ten counts were recorded for this clonotype. The chain joins TRBV7-9 to TRBJ1-2; D unresolved. From germline, CDR1 is SEHNR and CDR2 FQNEAQ (reference sequence). CDR3 length equals 16 residues. Trimming took off 3 bases at V and 0 bases at J, with 14 bases between the two ends. The CDR3 DNA sequence: TGTGCCAGCAGCTTGGGTAGACGATCAGCTAACTATGGCTACACCTTC. This sequence encodes CASSLGRRSANYGYTF. The whole variable domain, filled in from reference TRBV7-9 and TRBJ1-2, reads DTGVSQNPRHKITKRGQNVTFRCDPISEHNRLYWYRQTLGQGPEFLTYFQNEAQLEKSRLLSDRFSAERPKGSFSTLEIQRTEQGDSAMYLCASSLGRRSANYGYTFGSGTRLTVV.

This clonotype showed up many times. The chain employs TRBV7-2 and TRBJ2-1; D remains ambiguous. The germline gives CDR1 SGHTA, CDR2 FQGNSA. Trimming removed 2 bases from V and 2 bases from J, with 7 bases in between. This CDR3 contains 14 residues. CDR3 region: CASSLSLAYNEQFF. The CDR3 DNA follows: TGTGCCAGCAGCTTAAGTCTAGCCTACAATGAGCAGTTCTTC.

As to this clonotype: The junction departs from the called germline gene at one end, perhaps through a read error. The V call is TRBV7-9, the J call TRBJ2-1; possibly TRBD2 for D (6 bases). The CDR3 runs 17 residues. In germline, CDR1 is SEHNR, CDR2 FQNEAQ (reference sequence). CDR3 region: CASSSAKGLAMDDEQFF. The DNA of the CDR3 is TGTGCCAGCAGCTCAGCAAAGGGACTCGCGATGGACGATGAGCAATTCTTC.

V gene TRBV12-3 or TRBV12-4 combines with J gene TRBJ2-7, with D unclear. This CDR3 region has 13 residues. V shed 4 bases and J shed 6 bases, with 13 bases lying between them. In nucleotides, the CDR3 is TGTGCCAGCAGTTCCCTCCCCTATTTCGAGCAGTACTTC. Its translation: CASSSLPYFEQYF.